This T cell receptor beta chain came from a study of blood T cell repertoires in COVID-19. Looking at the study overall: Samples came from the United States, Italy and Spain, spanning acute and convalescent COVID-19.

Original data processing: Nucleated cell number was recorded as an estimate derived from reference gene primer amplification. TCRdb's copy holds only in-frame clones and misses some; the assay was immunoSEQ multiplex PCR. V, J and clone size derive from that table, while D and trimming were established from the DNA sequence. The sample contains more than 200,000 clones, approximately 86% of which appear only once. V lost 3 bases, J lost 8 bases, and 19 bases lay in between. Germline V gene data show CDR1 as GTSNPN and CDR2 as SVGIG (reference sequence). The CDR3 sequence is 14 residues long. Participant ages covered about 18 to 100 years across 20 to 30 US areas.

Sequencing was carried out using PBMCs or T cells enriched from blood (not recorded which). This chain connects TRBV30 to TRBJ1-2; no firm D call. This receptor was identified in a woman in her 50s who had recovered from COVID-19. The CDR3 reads CAWSRDPGEGGYTF. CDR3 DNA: TGTGCCTGGAGCCGTGACCCCGGTGAGGGCGGCTACACCTTC.